This TCR beta chain was retrieved from a study of patients and donors after allogeneic stem cell transplantation. TCRdb fed the RT-PCR reads into MiXCR, producing one record per CDR3 protein. The sample contains 8,000 to 9,500 distinct CDR3 sequences, about 4% of which appear only once. What was sequenced was blood, either unsorted or a sorted T cell fraction (not recorded which). This clonotype was sampled from a human donor who was either an allogeneic HSCT recipient or a stem cell or donor lymphocyte infusion donor (not recorded which). It is not recorded whose cells these are; they may come from a transplant donor.

The CDR3 nucleotides are TGTGCCAGCAGCCCTCCCTCCTACGAGCAGTACTTC. Its translation: CASSPPSYEQYF. This sequence joins TRBV11-2 and TRBJ2-7; D unclear. The CDR3 covers 12 residues. Deletions cut 5 bases from V and 0 bases from J, with 5 bases between. Germline V gene data show CDR1 as SGHAT and CDR2 as FQNNGV.